The text below deals with one TCR beta chain. Sequencing used immunoSEQ multiplex PCR; TCRdb keeps in-frame clones, though not all of them. The repertoire holds 390,000 or so clones, with roughly 89% as singletons. Allocation to cohorts depended on clinical history reported by the participants. Cohort 3 donors counted as recovered after two negative PCRs, clearance, or resolved symptoms. This sample is part of a study of blood T cell repertoires in COVID-19. The CDR3 sequence is 13 residues long. V lost 6 bases and J lost 9, with 17 bases in between. The chain couples TRBV12-3 or TRBV12-4 to TRBJ1-1; D perhaps matches TRBD1 (5 bases). This TCR came from a woman aged 50 to 65 who had recovered from COVID-19. Sequenced input: PBMCs or T cells enriched from blood (not recorded which). For the CDR3, the DNA is TGTGCCAGCAGCGAGTGGGGGGGAATGCAAGCTTTCTTT. This translates into CASSEWGGMQAFF.